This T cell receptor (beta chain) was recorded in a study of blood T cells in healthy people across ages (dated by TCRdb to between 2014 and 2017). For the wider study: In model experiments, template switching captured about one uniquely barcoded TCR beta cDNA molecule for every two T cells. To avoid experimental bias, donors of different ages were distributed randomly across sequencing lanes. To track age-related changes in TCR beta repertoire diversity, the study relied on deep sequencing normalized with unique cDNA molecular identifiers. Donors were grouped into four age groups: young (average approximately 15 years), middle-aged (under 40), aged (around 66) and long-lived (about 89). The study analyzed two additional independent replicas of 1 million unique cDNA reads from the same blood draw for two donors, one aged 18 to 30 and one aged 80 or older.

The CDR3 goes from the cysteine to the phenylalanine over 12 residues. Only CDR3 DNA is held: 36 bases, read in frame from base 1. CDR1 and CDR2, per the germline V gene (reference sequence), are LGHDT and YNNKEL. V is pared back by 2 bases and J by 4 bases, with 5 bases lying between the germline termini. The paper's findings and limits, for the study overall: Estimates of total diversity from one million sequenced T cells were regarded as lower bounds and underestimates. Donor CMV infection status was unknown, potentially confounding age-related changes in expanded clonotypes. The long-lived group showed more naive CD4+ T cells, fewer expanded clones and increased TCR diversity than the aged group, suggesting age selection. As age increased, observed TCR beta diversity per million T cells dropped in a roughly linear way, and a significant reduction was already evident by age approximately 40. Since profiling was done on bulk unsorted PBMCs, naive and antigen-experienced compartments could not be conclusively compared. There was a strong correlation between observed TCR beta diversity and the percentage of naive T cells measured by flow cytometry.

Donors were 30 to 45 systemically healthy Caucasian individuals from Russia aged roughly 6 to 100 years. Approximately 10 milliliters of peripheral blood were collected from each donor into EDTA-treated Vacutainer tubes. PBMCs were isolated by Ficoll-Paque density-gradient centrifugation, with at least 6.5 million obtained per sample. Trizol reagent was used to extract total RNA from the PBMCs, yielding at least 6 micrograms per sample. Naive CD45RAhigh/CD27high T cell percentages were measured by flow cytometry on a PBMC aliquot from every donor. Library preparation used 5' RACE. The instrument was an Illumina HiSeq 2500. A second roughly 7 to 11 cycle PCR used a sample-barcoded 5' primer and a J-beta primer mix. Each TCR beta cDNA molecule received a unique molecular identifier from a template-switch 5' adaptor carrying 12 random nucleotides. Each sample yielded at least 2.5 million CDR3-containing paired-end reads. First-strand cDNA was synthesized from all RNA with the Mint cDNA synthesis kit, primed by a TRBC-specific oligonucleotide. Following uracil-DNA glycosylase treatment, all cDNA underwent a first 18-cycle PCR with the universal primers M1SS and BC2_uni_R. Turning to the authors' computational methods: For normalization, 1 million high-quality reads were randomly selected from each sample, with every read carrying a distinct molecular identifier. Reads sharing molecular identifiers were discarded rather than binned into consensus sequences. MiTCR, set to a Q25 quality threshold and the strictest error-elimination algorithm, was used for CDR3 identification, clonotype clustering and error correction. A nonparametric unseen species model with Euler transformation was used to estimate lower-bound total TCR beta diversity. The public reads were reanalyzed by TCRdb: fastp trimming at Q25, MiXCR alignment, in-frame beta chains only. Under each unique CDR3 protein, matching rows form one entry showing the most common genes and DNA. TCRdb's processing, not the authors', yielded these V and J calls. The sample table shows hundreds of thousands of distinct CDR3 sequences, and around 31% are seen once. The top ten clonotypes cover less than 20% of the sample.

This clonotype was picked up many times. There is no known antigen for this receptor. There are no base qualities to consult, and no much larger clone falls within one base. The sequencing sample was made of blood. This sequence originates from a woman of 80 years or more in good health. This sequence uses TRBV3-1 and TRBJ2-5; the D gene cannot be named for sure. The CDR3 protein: CASSQSGETQYF. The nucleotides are TGTGCCAGCAGCCAAAGTGGAGAGACCCAGTACTTC.